The rows below give T cell receptor beta chains drawn from one sample of a study of blood T cell repertoires in COVID-19. The repertoire was sequenced with immunoSEQ multiplex PCR; TCRdb's copy has only in-frame clones and lacks some. The data contain some 290,000 clones, about nine tenths of them singletons. Sequencing was done on a sample of PBMCs or T cells enriched from blood (not recorded which). The receptors were gathered from a woman between 40 and 55 years old with acute COVID-19. Both conserved end residues are part of each CDR3. The D gene is left open where the match is weak. Some rows have no size entry. The others give once, few or many, or a class for an expanded clone.

d_call,v_call,clone_size,j_call,cdr3_aa,cdr3_nt
TRBD1,TRBV19,-,TRBJ1-2,CASSKGQGVYYGYTF,TGTGCCAGTAGCAAGGGACAGGGGGTCTACTATGGCTACACCTTC
TRBD2,TRBV11-3,-,TRBJ2-3,CASSSSGTEYTQYF,TGTGCCAGCAGCTCGAGCGGGACTGAGTATACGCAGTATTTT
TRBD2,TRBV19,-,TRBJ2-1,CASSIFLWRGENNEQFF,TGTGCCAGTAGTATCTTCCTTTGGCGGGGGGAGAACAATGAGCAGTTCTTC
-,TRBV5-6,once,TRBJ1-2,CASSSYGQLYGYTF,TGTGCCAGCAGCTCTTACGGACAGCTCTATGGCTACACCTTC
TRBD1,TRBV7-3,-,TRBJ2-1,CASSLRGQTEQFF,TGTGCCAGCAGCTTAAGGGGACAGACTGAGCAGTTCTTC
-,TRBV7-9,-,TRBJ1-1,CASSLSAGPAFF,TGTGCCAGCAGCTTATCGGCAGGGCCAGCTTTCTTT
TRBD2,TRBV5-4,-,TRBJ2-3,CASSLPSGGATDTQYF,TGTGCCAGCAGCCTGCCTAGCGGGGGGGCCACAGATACGCAGTATTTT
TRBD1,TRBV6-2/TRBV6-3,-,TRBJ2-5,CASSYAGQGAKGETQYF,TGTGCCAGCAGTTACGCAGGACAGGGGGCGAAGGGGGAGACCCAGTACTTC
TRBD2,TRBV7-8,-,TRBJ2-7,CASSPGGVLTFEQYF,TGTGCCAGCAGCCCCGGGGGGGTCCTCACCTTCGAGCAGTACTTC
-,TRBV19,-,TRBJ1-5,CASSQGGNRQPQHF,TGTGCCAGTAGCCAGGGTGGTAATCGTCAGCCCCAGCATTTT
TRBD1,TRBV6-5,-,TRBJ1-1,CASSNNRDSEAFF,TGTGCCAGCAGTAACAACCGGGACAGTGAGGCTTTCTTT